These 31 T cell receptor beta chains came from one sample sequenced in a study of blood T cell repertoires in COVID-19. Some clones are missing from TCRdb's copy, which holds only in-frame ones; the method was immunoSEQ multiplex PCR. This sample has about 190,000 clones, with roughly four fifths found just once. The sequencing sample was made of peripheral blood. These receptors originate from a woman between 50 and 59 years old with acute or convalescent COVID-19.

This clone was found a few times. This chain connects TRBV6-5 to TRBJ2-1, with 9 nucleotides matching TRBD2. This CDR3 is 15 amino acids long. Losses at the gene ends were 4 bases for V and 8 bases for J; bases not matched to a gene: 9. Germline CDR1 and CDR2: MNHEY and SVGAGI. The CDR3 DNA reads as TGTGCCAGCAGTTCTGGTATAGCGGGAGATCATGAGCAGTTCTTC. This codes for CASSSGIAGDHEQFF.

The genes are TRBV19 and TRBJ1-5; D call uncertain. Trimming pared 7 bases from V and 2 bases from J, leaving 18 bases between. This CDR3 has 16 amino acids. The V gene's germline CDR1 is LNHDA and CDR2 SQIVND (reference sequence). As DNA, the CDR3 is TGTGCCAGTATCGATCAAGGAGGAGTACGCAATCAGCCCCAGCATTTT. Translation: CASIDQGGVRNQPQHF.

The J gene is TRBJ1-5, the V gene TRBV7-9; D is possibly TRBD1 (5 bases). Germline CDR1 SEHNR, CDR2 FQNEAQ (reference sequence). CDR3 length: 17 residues. Trimming pared 4 bases from V and 5 bases from J, leaving 21 bases between. The DNA for the CDR3 is TGTGCCAGCAGCTGGGGCCTTACAGTGAGACTCGATCAGCCCCAGCATTTT. Residues: CASSWGLTVRLDQPQHF. Filled out from reference TRBV7-9 and TRBJ1-5, the complete variable domain reads DTGVSQNPRHKITKRGQNVTFRCDPISEHNRLYWYRQTLGQGPEFLTYFQNEAQLEKSRLLSDRFSAERPKGSFSTLEIQRTEQGDSAMYLCASSWGLTVRLDQPQHFGDGTRLSIL.

J is TRBJ1-1 and V is TRBV30; possibly TRBD1 for D (5 bases). The germline V and J ends were trimmed by 1 base and 2 bases, with 14 bases remaining between them. The V gene's germline CDR1 is GTSNPN and CDR2 SVGIG (reference sequence). The CDR3 length is 15 residues. Written as DNA, the CDR3 is TGTGCCTGGAGTGGTCAGGGACTGACCAACACTGAAGCTTTCTTT. Residues: CAWSGQGLTNTEAFF.

This clone was detected only a few times. This chain joins TRBV5-1 and TRBJ2-3; the match to TRBD2 covers 10 bases. The CDR3 is 16 amino acids. Unmatched junction bases numbered 6, after V lost 0 bases and J lost 5 bases. The V gene's germline CDR1 is SGHRS and CDR2 YFSETQ. Here the CDR3 reads CASSLVASGGVDTQYF. CDR3 DNA: TGCGCCAGCAGCTTGGTAGCTAGCGGGGGTGTAGATACGCAGTATTTT.

This chain connects TRBV27 to TRBJ1-4, with 10 bases that match TRBD1. Germline CDR1 and CDR2: MNHEY and SMNVEV (reference sequence). The CDR3 covers 18 residues. Losses at the gene ends were 5 bases for V and 2 bases for J; bases not matched to a gene: 11. CDR3 amino acids: CASSPLRTGGSTNEKLFF. DNA of the CDR3: TGTGCCAGCAGTCCCCTGCGGACAGGGGGATCGACTAATGAAAAACTGTTTTTT.

The V call is TRBV7-9, the J call TRBJ2-7; the match to TRBD1 covers 8 bases. Unmatched junction bases numbered 4, after V lost 7 bases and J lost 2 bases. The CDR3 length is 13 residues. Germline CDR1 and CDR2: SEHNR and FQNEAQ (reference sequence). CDR3 sequence (DNA): TGTGCCAGCACCGGACAGGGACCCTACGAGCAGTACTTC. It is translated as CASTGQGPYEQYF.

This rearrangement joins TRBV10-2 to TRBJ1-5; D gene uncertain. This CDR3 contains 14 residues. In germline, CDR1 is WSHSY, CDR2 SAAADI. The V and J ends lost 7 bases and 3 bases respectively, with 13 bases between them. This CDR3 is CASTPTEYNQPQHF. CDR3 DNA sequence: TGCGCCAGCACGCCTACAGAATACAATCAGCCCCAGCATTTT.

This chain connects TRBV24-1 to TRBJ1-6, with 7 bases that match TRBD1. Germline CDR1 reads KGHDR; CDR2 reads SFDVKD. Losses at the gene ends were 7 bases for V and 6 bases for J; bases not matched to a gene: 2. The CDR3 totals 13 residues. CDR3 sequence reads: CATSRDSNSPLHF. CDR3 bases: TGTGCCACCAGCCGGGACAGTAATTCACCCCTCCACTTT.

The chain uses TRBV5-1 and TRBJ2-7; 11 bases map to TRBD1. The trim removed 2 bases at V and 5 bases at J, leaving 3 bases unmatched. The germline CDR1 and CDR2 sequences are SGHRS and YFSETQ. The CDR3 sequence is 14 residues long. CDR3: CASSFGQGANEQYF. DNA for the CDR3: TGCGCCAGCAGCTTTGGACAGGGGGCTAACGAGCAGTACTTC.

This clone was observed a few times. The chain recombines TRBV7-6 with TRBJ2-5, with TRBD1 identical over 9 bases. In germline, CDR1 is SGHVS, CDR2 FNYEAQ. The V segment lost 3 bases and the J segment 4 bases; nucleotides outside the gene matches: 3. The CDR3 runs to 14 residues. CDR3 DNA: TGTGCCAGCAGCTTTACAGGGGGCGGAGAGACCCAGTACTTC. It translates to CASSFTGGGETQYF.

This clone turned up a few times. This chain uses TRBV12-5 with TRBJ1-1; possible D gene TRBD1, 6 bases. This CDR3 comprises 19 residues. Trimming removed 1 base at V and 4 bases at J, with 25 bases between. Looked up from germline, CDR1 is LGHNT and CDR2 is FRNRAP. CDR3 in amino acids: CASGLASRPDSAAATEAFF. The CDR3 nucleotides read TGTGCTAGTGGTTTGGCTTCCCGTCCGGACAGTGCGGCGGCCACTGAAGCTTTCTTT.

This clone was detected once. The chain links TRBV28 to TRBJ2-1; no definite D call. V lost 1 base, J lost 7 bases, and 11 bases lay in between. CDR1 and CDR2 (germline): MDHEN, SYDVKM. The CDR3 totals 14 residues. The CDR3 is CASSLSIVVNEQFF. As DNA, the CDR3 is TGTGCCAGCAGTTTATCGATTGTAGTGAATGAGCAGTTCTTC.

The chain recombines TRBV9 with TRBJ1-6; D not resolved. The CDR3 sequence is 15 residues long. V was clipped by 4 bases and J by 10 bases, with 18 bases between them. CDR1 and CDR2 from the germline V gene are SGDLS and YYNGEE. CDR3 sequence: CASSLLDYPNSPLHF. The CDR3 bases are TGTGCCAGCAGCCTTTTAGACTACCCCAACTCACCCCTCCACTTT.

The rearrangement uses TRBV3-1 (or the pseudogene TRBV3-2) and TRBJ1-2; no reliable D call. From germline, CDR1 is LGHDT and CDR2 YNNKEL (reference sequence). The V and J ends lost 3 bases and 6 bases respectively, with 8 bases between them. The CDR3 length is 12 residues. The CDR3 loop is CASSQMGHGYTF. Here the CDR3 DNA reads TGTGCCAGCAGCCAGATGGGCCATGGCTACACCTTC.

The V call is TRBV11-2, the J call TRBJ2-1, with 14 bases identical to TRBD2. The CDR3 is 15 amino acids. Germline loops: CDR1 SGHAT, CDR2 FQNNGV. J lost 7 bases, V lost 5 bases, and 4 bases had no gene match. CDR3 DNA: TGTGCCAGCAGCCCCGGGACTAGCGGGGGTAATGAGCAGTTCTTC. This translates into CASSPGTSGGNEQFF.

Sample share makes this clone medium-sized. CDR3 protein: CASSDGRVRGEQYF. The CDR3 bases are TGTGCCAGCAGCGACGGGAGGGTACGGGGAGAGCAGTACTTC. V is TRBV2 and J is TRBJ2-7; 8 bases map to TRBD2. There are 14 residues in the CDR3. The ends lost 6 bases at V and 7 bases at J; junction bases unmatched: 11. The V gene's germline CDR1 is SNHLY and CDR2 FYNNEI.

Written as DNA, the CDR3 is TGTGCCAGCAGCGTAGGGGTGGGAGGTAACACTGAAGCTTTCTTT. Protein sequence: CASSVGVGGNTEAFF. V and J are TRBV9 and TRBJ1-1; no clear D. Germline V lookup: CDR1 SGDLS, CDR2 YYNGEE. The CDR3 runs 15 residues. V lost 0 bases and J 2 bases, leaving 11 bases between the germline ends.

This sequence joins TRBV10-1 and TRBJ2-2, with 9 bases fitting TRBD2. The CDR3 is made up of 18 amino acids. Per the germline V gene, CDR1 is WNHNN and CDR2 is SYGVQD (reference sequence). Trimming at V came to 8 bases and at J to 4 bases, leaving 17 bases not matched to a gene. The CDR3 here is CASGGGLAGPSGTGELFF. Written as DNA, the CDR3 is TGCGCCAGCGGGGGGGGGCTAGCGGGGCCCTCGGGCACCGGGGAGCTGTTTTTT.

V gene TRBV13 combines with J gene TRBJ2-3, with TRBD2 matching 12 bases. Germline V CDR1 and CDR2: PRHDT, FYEKMQ (reference sequence). The CDR3 extends over 18 amino acids. With 5 bases clipped from V and 0 bases from J, the junction kept 9 bases outside the gene matches. CDR3 bases: TGTGCCAGCAGCCCCACCCTAGCGGGGGGGACTAGCACAGATACGCAGTATTTT. As protein: CASSPTLAGGTSTDTQYF.

V and J are TRBV11-3 and TRBJ2-2; TRBD2 matches at 8 bases. The CDR3 covers 18 residues. Germline values: CDR1 SGHNT, CDR2 YENEEA. V trimming: 6 bases; J trimming: 1 base; junction bases outside the gene matches: 13. The CDR3 DNA is TGTGCCAGCAGTTCGGTCCCGGGGGGGAGGAGGAACACCGGGGAGCTGTTTTTT. Residues: CASSSVPGGRRNTGELFF.

This chain joins TRBV12-5 and TRBJ1-5; D gene ambiguous. CDR1 and CDR2 from the germline V gene are LGHNT and FRNRAP. This CDR3 has 13 residues. V lost 2 bases and J lost 3, with 5 bases in between. CDR3: CASGLIINQPQHF. The CDR3 DNA reads as TGTGCTAGTGGTTTGATCATCAATCAGCCCCAGCATTTT.

The rearrangement joins TRBV7-2 to TRBJ2-5; 7 bases are a match to TRBD2. In germline, CDR1 is SGHTA, CDR2 FQGNSA. Losses at the gene ends were 4 bases for V and 3 bases for J; bases not matched to a gene: 14. This CDR3 contains 17 residues. The CDR3 DNA follows: TGTGCCAGCAGCTCCGGCCGGGGGGAGCGGGCAAAAGAGACCCAGTACTTC. Amino acids: CASSSGRGERAKETQYF.

The genes are TRBV27 and TRBJ1-5; the D gene is possibly TRBD1 (5 bases). This CDR3 contains 16 residues. V was pared by 5 bases and J by 4 bases, with 18 bases between. The germline gives CDR1 MNHEY, CDR2 SMNVEV (reference sequence). In DNA, the CDR3 is TGTGCCAGCAGTCCCCAGCGGGGGGGTATGAATCAGCCCCAGCATTTT. Its translation is CASSPQRGGMNQPQHF.

The chain recombines TRBV5-1 with TRBJ2-7; 11 bases agree with TRBD2. J was trimmed by 3 bases and V by 4 bases; bases with no gene match: 3. This CDR3 has 14 amino acids. Germline CDR1 reads SGHRS; CDR2 reads YFSETQ. The CDR3 loop is CASSLLAGDYEQYF. CDR3 sequence (DNA): TGCGCCAGCAGCCTACTAGCGGGAGACTACGAGCAGTACTTC.

The rearrangement links TRBV11-2 to TRBJ2-1; 8 bases line up with TRBD1. CDR1 is SGHAT and CDR2 is FQNNGV in the germline V gene. CDR3 length equals 15 residues. The J segment lost 10 bases and the V segment lost 4 bases, leaving 12 bases of the junction unmatched. The CDR3 DNA reads TGTGCCAGCAGCTCAAGGACAGGGTCAAACGCGGAGCAGTTCTTC. Residues: CASSSRTGSNAEQFF.

The CDR3 DNA is TGTGCCAGCAGCCATCTCCTTGGCAGCGGTGAGCAGTTCTTC. It is translated as CASSHLLGSGEQFF. The chain combines TRBV3-1 (or the pseudogene TRBV3-2) with TRBJ2-1; D perhaps matches TRBD2 (5 bases). V lost 3 bases to trimming and J lost 9 bases, with 15 bases between them. The CDR3 runs to 14 residues. The germline CDR1 and CDR2 sequences are LGHDT and YNNKEL (reference sequence).

A few counts support this clone. This chain joins TRBV6-5 and TRBJ1-5, with D maybe TRBD1 (6 bases). The CDR3 has 15 amino acids. The V and J ends lost 6 bases and 2 bases respectively, with 14 bases between them. Germline V gene lookup returns CDR1 MNHEY and CDR2 SVGAGI. As DNA, the CDR3 is TGTGCCAGCAGACCCCCGGGACACCGCAATCAGCCCCAGCATTTT. This translates into CASRPPGHRNQPQHF.

The V and J genes are TRBV4-1 and TRBJ1-4, with D possibly matching TRBD1 (6 bases). The CDR3 has 16 amino acids. Germline V gives CDR1 MGHRA, CDR2 YSYEKL. The V end lost 0 bases, the J end lost 7 bases, and 15 bases lay between the germline ends. CDR3 loop: CASSQDGTPGGEKLFF. CDR3 DNA: TGCGCCAGCAGCCAAGATGGGACACCGGGAGGTGAAAAACTGTTTTTT.

The chain combines TRBV18 with TRBJ2-3, with D possibly being TRBD1 (5 bases). Germline V gene sequence: CDR1 KGHSH, CDR2 LQKENI. With 3 bases removed from V and 3 bases from J, the gap between germline ends came to 13 bases. The CDR3 loop spans 15 amino acids. The CDR3 DNA is TGTGCCAGCTCACCTGGGGCGTCCCGGACAGATACGCAGTATTTT. Amino acid sequence: CASSPGASRTDTQYF.

The genes are TRBV7-2 and TRBJ1-2, with D unclear. Germline loops: CDR1 SGHTA, CDR2 FQGNSA. The CDR3 length is 13 residues. V shed 2 bases and J shed 0 bases, with 4 bases lying between them. As DNA, the CDR3 is TGTGCCAGCAGCTTAACAGCTAACTATGGCTACACCTTC. Protein product: CASSLTANYGYTF. Combining the CDR3 with reference TRBV7-2 and TRBJ1-2 gives the whole variable domain GAGVSQSPSNKVTEKGKDVELRCDPISGHTALYWYRQSLGQGLEFLIYFQGNSAPDKSGLPSDRFSAERTGGSVSTLTIQRTQQEDSAVYLCASSLTANYGYTFGSGTRLTVV.